The T cell receptor (beta chain) described here comes from a study of T cells in Graves' hyperthyroidism and ophthalmopathy. Notes on the study in general: In the analysis, a 13 V-J model separated ophthalmopathy from stable hyperthyroidism. Ophthalmopathy was model-predicted a median approximately six months pre-onset. Expanded thyroid clonotypes (above 0.001) were mostly also found in blood.

Subjects with ophthalmopathy showed a Clinical Activity Score no lower than 3, a NOSPECS grade no lower than 4, and a duration shorter than 3 months. The CDR3 length is 16 residues. In germline, CDR1 is MNHEY, CDR2 SVGAGI. V was trimmed by 3 bases and J by 4 bases, leaving 19 bases between them. Many counts were recorded for this clonotype. Its antigen is undetermined. RNA transcripts provided the source from which TCR beta CDR3 regions were amplified. Researchers ran a first-round RT-PCR on the TCR CDR3 using the HTBI primer set. MiXCR was run by TCRdb on the multiplex PCR reads, yielding one entry per CDR3 protein. The data contain 400,000 to 550,000 distinct CDR3 sequences, approximately 24% of them singletons.

The clonotype was recovered from a woman between 25 and 40 years old with Graves' ophthalmopathy. The chain joins TRBV6-5 to TRBJ2-7; D may be TRBD1 (6 bases). Sequencing used blood. The CDR3 region is CASSYPGHGHPYEQYF. The CDR3 nucleotides are TGTGCCAGCAGTTATCCGGGACACGGGCATCCTTACGAGCAGTACTTC.